This T cell receptor (beta chain) was recovered during a study of T cell responses to AZD1222 COVID-19 vaccine listed by TCRdb under 2021. The study in broad terms: A total of around 240 trial participants underwent TCR sequencing, of whom 207 had received two doses of AZD1222 and 26 had received two doses of the MenACWY control vaccine. Enrollment into the trials was organized by age into subgroups of 18-55, 56-69 and 70-plus years, and those subgroups contained approximately 160, 26 and 62 TCR-sequenced participants, respectively.

Remarks on this clone: There is no known antigen for this receptor. The sample holds no much larger clone one base away, and base qualities are not on file.

The time point tag for this specimen amounts to: baseline before first vaccination. Read against the paper, the sample's treatment or condition label means: meningococcal conjugate vaccine given as trial control. The vaccinee samples were drawn from two UK trials, COV001 and COV002, one of which was a single-blind randomized controlled phase 2/3 trial testing AZD1222 (ChAdOx1 nCoV-19) in healthy adults. Trial participant PBMC samples were collected at day 0 and day 28 after the second dose for TCRbeta chain sequencing. General findings and caveats noted by the study authors: Reportedly, close to half of the unique spike-specific TCRs recognized epitopes lying outside the regions that are mutated in the B.1.351 and B.1.1.7 variants. Participants were mostly white British and included more females than males, and it was suggested by the authors that clonal diversity may have been underestimated. After two AZD1222 doses, both the breadth and the depth of spike-specific TCRs were significantly higher than at day 0 and than in MenACWY recipients. CD4 TCRs associated with the vaccine covered the entire spike protein, and the dominant responses were in regions 160-218 and 743-854. In the small 56-69-year group, the increase in depth fell short of significance, most likely because of low power. Because no day 14 peak-response samples were available, the repertoires could be characterized only after the peak T cell response. Conclusions about previously exposed vaccinees are limited, since just five or six AZD1222 recipients were seropositive for SARS-CoV-2 at baseline.

The CDR3 regions of human TCRbeta chains were analyzed by immunosequencing. The authors' analysis ran thus. Repertoire TCRs were checked for matches against a reference library of SARS-CoV-2-specific TCRs that had been generated using the MIRA antigen-specificity platform. Breadth meant the fraction of unique TCRs that were SARS-CoV-2-associated, whereas depth meant the fraction of total T cells that were SARS-CoV-2-associated. Using the MIRA data, each spike-specific TCR was assigned both to the spike region to which the TCR was reactive and to a CD4 or CD8 class. Log10-transformed breadth and depth values were compared by one-way ANOVA with Sidak's multiple comparisons tests. Held by TCRdb, this immuneACCESS table contains in-frame sequences only and omits some clones. Under half of the omission traces to an unresolved V gene where checked; the cause of the rest is unknown. V and J calls and clone size are given by that table; D and trimming were obtained from the DNA. The sample yields about 98,000 clones; 80% to 90% were counted once. About a tenth of the sample goes to the ten largest clones.

The TCR originated in an adult in good health. This sample comprised peripheral blood, obtained on day 0 of MenACWY control vaccination.

CDR3 sequence: CASSFGGGAGELFF. In nucleotide form, the sequence is TGTGCCAGCAGCTTTGGAGGGGGGGCCGGGGAGCTGTTTTTT. The chain is made from TRBV5-4 and TRBJ2-2; the D region possibly corresponds to TRBD2 (7 bases align). From its cysteine to its phenylalanine, the CDR3 spans 14 amino acids. Solely the CDR3 DNA is kept, with 42 bases framed from the first base. V loses 2 bases, J loses 6 bases, and the germline ends lie 11 bases apart. Via the germline V gene (reference sequence), CDR1 is SGHNT and CDR2 YYREEE. Extended through the reference TRBV5-4 and TRBJ2-2 proteins, this CDR3 yields the full variable domain: ETGVTQSPTHLIKTRGQQVTLRCSSQSGHNTVSWYQQALGQGPQFIFQYYREEENGRGNFPPRFSGLQFPNYSSELNVNALELDDSALYLCASSFGGGAGELFFGEGSRLTVL.